These 8 T cell receptor beta chains came from one sample sequenced in a study of CD8 T cells in Susac syndrome. The RNA, 0.5 to 1 ug, was put through reverse transcription using random hexamers. Using its own MiXCR run on the immunoSEQ multiplex PCR reads, TCRdb lists one record per CDR3 protein. The table records roughly 200,000 distinct CDR3 sequences, about 94% of them present only once. Sequencing was carried out using CD4+ T cells from PBMCs. The receptors originated from a human donor in good health.

The V and J genes are TRBV24-1 and TRBJ1-1; D is ambiguous. The CDR3 is 13 residues long. The V gene lost 0 bases and the J gene lost 7 bases, with 8 bases spanning the gap. The germline CDR1 and CDR2 sequences are KGHDR and SFDVKD. CDR3 region: CATSDLSADEAFF. CDR3 in DNA: TGTGCCACCAGTGATTTGTCGGCAGATGAAGCTTTCTTT.

The chain couples TRBV4-2 to TRBJ1-2, with D tentatively TRBD1 (5 bases). Germline V gene sequence: CDR1 LGHNA, CDR2 YNFKEQ. CDR3 length: 14 amino acids. V was trimmed by 1 base and J by 7 bases, leaving 13 bases between them. The chain's CDR3 is CASSQATAPRGYTF. The DNA of the CDR3 is TGTGCCAGCAGCCAAGCGACAGCCCCTCGTGGCTACACCTTC.

CDR3 sequence reads: CAWSPKGGGRADTQYF. The CDR3 coding sequence is TGTGCCTGGAGCCCCAAGGGAGGGGGACGGGCGGATACGCAGTATTTT. The J gene is TRBJ2-3, the V gene TRBV30, with a tentative D call TRBD2 (7 bases). The germline gives CDR1 GTSNPN, CDR2 SVGIG (reference sequence). The V gene lost 3 bases and the J gene lost 6 bases, with 22 bases spanning the gap. This CDR3 is built from 16 residues. The complete variable domain, with remaining parts taken from reference TRBV30 and TRBJ2-3, reads SQTIHQWPATLVQPVGSPLSLECTVEGTSNPNLYWYRQAAGRGLQLLFYSVGIGQISSEVPQNLSASRPQDRQFILSSKKLLLSDSGFYLCAWSPKGGGRADTQYFGPGTRLTVL.

The genes are TRBV28 and TRBJ2-2, with D possibly being TRBD1 (5 bases). Germline assignment: CDR1 MDHEN and CDR2 SYDVKM. The V end was cut by 6 bases, the J end by 6 bases, with 17 bases between. CDR3 length equals 15 residues. Written as DNA, the CDR3 is TGTGCCAGCAGCTCTCAAGGGGCTGGGTCCGGGGAGCTGTTTTTT. The encoded protein is CASSSQGAGSGELFF. Looking up the rest from reference TRBV28 and TRBJ2-2 gives the full variable domain: DVKVTQSSRYLVKRTGEKVFLECVQDMDHENMFWYRQDPGLGLRLIYFSYDVKMKEKGDIPEGYSVSREKKERFSLILESASTNQTSMYLCASSSQGAGSGELFFGEGSRLTVL.

This sequence joins TRBV5-1 and TRBJ2-3, with TRBD2 identical over 7 bases. The CDR3 spans 17 residues. Trimming took 4 bases from V and 3 from J; bases not matched to a gene: 14. Looked up from germline, CDR1 is SGHRS and CDR2 is YFSETQ. CDR3 protein: CASSPQSTSKRTDTQYF. CDR3 in DNA: TGCGCCAGCAGCCCCCAATCGACTAGCAAGAGGACAGATACGCAGTATTTT.

The gene calls are TRBV19 and TRBJ1-5; maybe TRBD1 (5 bases). Germline CDR1 LNHDA, CDR2 SQIVND (reference sequence). V was trimmed by 0 bases and J by 7 bases, leaving 13 bases between them. The CDR3 is made up of 15 amino acids. CDR3 DNA: TGTGCCAGTAGTATAGAGGTCGGGGGAAGGCAGCCCCAGCATTTT. It codes for CASSIEVGGRQPQHF.

The J gene is TRBJ2-3, the V gene TRBV7-2; maybe TRBD2 (5 bases). V was cut by 5 bases and J by 1 base, with 16 bases left in between. This CDR3 is 16 amino acids long. Germline-derived CDR1 and CDR2 are SGHTA and FQGNSA. The CDR3 DNA sequence: TGTGCCAGCAGCCCCGGTAGCTTGGGAGGCACAGATACGCAGTATTTT. Encoded protein: CASSPGSLGGTDTQYF.

The V call is TRBV19, the J call TRBJ1-6; D may be TRBD1 (5 bases). The CDR3 is made up of 14 amino acids. V was shortened by 7 bases and J by 9 bases, with 16 bases between the two germline ends. Germline V gene data show CDR1 as LNHDA and CDR2 as SQIVND (reference sequence). The CDR3 DNA reads TGTGCCAGTAACCTAGACAGACGGCTTTCACCCCTCCACTTT. This sequence encodes CASNLDRRLSPLHF.